This TCR beta chain was captured by sequencing in a study of graft-versus-host responses after intestinal transplantation. Study in general: Transplantation in recipients was multivisceral, liver-intestinal, or isolated intestinal. Study conclusions and caveats: Early after transplant, HvG declines were associated with peak levels of circulating GvH clones. Allografts of patients with graft-donor T cell macrochimerism showed high graft-versus-host to host-versus-graft clone ratios.

The CDR3 is made up of 15 amino acids. The germline gives CDR1 MNHEY, CDR2 SMNVEV (reference sequence). V shed 3 bases, J shed 4 bases, and the junction held 6 bases outside the gene matches. Profiled with immunoSEQ multiplex PCR; TCRdb holds only in-frame clones, not every one. The repertoire has tens of thousands of clones, about nine tenths of them found once; the top ten carry 0.55% to 0.8%. To note about this clone: Its antigen remains unknown.

The clonotype was recovered from a human patient who received an intestinal transplant, so some T cells may come from the graft donor. The V call is TRBV27, the J call TRBJ2-7; 10 nucleotides line up with TRBD2. Material: PBMCs, obtained 98 days after intestinal transplantation. The CDR3 sequence is CASSFSASGSYEQYF. DNA for the CDR3: TGTGCCAGCAGTTTTTCCGCTAGCGGGAGTTACGAGCAGTACTTC.